This TCR beta chain stems from a study of T cell responses to AZD1222 COVID-19 vaccine. Assay used: immunoSEQ multiplex PCR; TCRdb lists only in-frame clones, some missing. The repertoire has 60,000 to 70,000 clones, roughly four fifths of them found once; the top ten carry about 5.8%. Trimming cost V 6 bases and J 7 bases, with 18 bases left between them. The V gene's germline CDR1 is MNHEY and CDR2 SVGAGI. This CDR3 is 15 amino acids long. The J gene is TRBJ2-2, the V gene TRBV6-5; D is perhaps TRBD2 (6 bases). Here the sequenced sample was peripheral blood, taken on day 0 of AZD1222 vaccination. The TCR originated in an adult in good health. CDR3 sequence reads: CASRQAGYAVGELFF. For the CDR3, the DNA is TGTGCCAGCAGACAAGCGGGCTACGCGGTCGGGGAGCTGTTTTTT.